This TCR beta chain was documented in a study of graft-versus-host responses after intestinal transplantation. Whole-study findings and limits: Early after transplant, HvG declines were associated with peak levels of circulating GvH clones.

The authors processed graft tissue to release intraepithelial and lamina propria lymphocytes. The CDR3 sequence is 13 residues long. CDR1 and CDR2 (germline): MNHEY, SMNVEV (reference sequence). V was clipped by 5 bases and J by 2 bases, with 6 bases between them. Only in-frame clones appear in the TCRdb table, and some are missing; sequencing was by immunoSEQ multiplex PCR. In the table there are around 7,100 clones, roughly 69% of which are singletons. Concerning this clone: As yet, its antigen is unknown.

Sequences were derived from ileum tissue, sampled about 230 days after intestinal transplantation. V and J are TRBV27 and TRBJ2-2; D not certain. This TCR was sampled from a human patient who received an intestinal transplant, so some T cells may come from the graft donor. DNA for the CDR3: TGTGCCAGCAGTCCTATTAACACCGGGGAGCTGTTTTTT. Protein product: CASSPINTGELFF.